This TCR beta chain was obtained from a study of patients and donors after allogeneic stem cell transplantation. V lost 5 bases, J lost 7 bases, and 14 bases lay in between. CDR1 SEHNR and CDR2 FQNEAQ come from the germline V gene (reference sequence). This CDR3 is built from 13 residues. TCRdb reprocessed the RT-PCR reads via MiXCR and lists one record per CDR3 protein. The data show around 160,000 distinct CDR3 sequences, approximately 28% seen once. The clonotype comes from a human donor who was either an allogeneic HSCT recipient or a stem cell or donor lymphocyte infusion donor (not recorded which). It is not recorded whose cells these are; they may come from a transplant donor. The gene calls are TRBV7-9 and TRBJ1-1; unclear D gene. The sequenced material came from blood, either unsorted or a sorted T cell fraction (not recorded which). The chain's CDR3 is CASSRTDLSEAFF. CDR3 nucleotides: TGTGCCAGCAGCCGAACCGACCTGAGTGAAGCTTTCTTT.